Listed below are T cell receptor beta chains from one sample, sequenced in a study of T cell responses to AZD1222 COVID-19 vaccine. Profiled with immunoSEQ multiplex PCR; TCRdb holds only in-frame clones, not every one. The table records roughly 110,000 clones, roughly 90% of them present only once. The source material was peripheral blood, sampled on day 0 of AZD1222 vaccination. Receptors were obtained from an adult in good health. Each CDR3 is given with its conserved first and last residue. The order of the fields is J gene, V gene, clone size, D gene, CDR3 DNA, CDR3 protein. The D gene is left open where the match is weak. Clone size, where shown, is once, few, many, or a class for clones that have expanded.

J gene: TRBJ2-2
V gene: TRBV6-5
clone size: .
D gene: TRBD2
CDR3 DNA: TGTGCCAGCAGCCTAGCGGGAGAATCAACCGGGGAGCTGTTTTTT
CDR3 protein: CASSLAGESTGELFF

J gene: TRBJ2-2
V gene: TRBV7-3
clone size: .
D gene: .
CDR3 DNA: TGTGCCAGCAGCTTAACTGGGGTGGGCGGGGAGCTGTTTTTT
CDR3 protein: CASSLTGVGGELFF

J gene: TRBJ1-1
V gene: TRBV7-8
clone size: .
D gene: .
CDR3 DNA: TGTGCCAGCGCCGCGTGGGGGGGGAACACTGAAGCTTTCTTT
CDR3 protein: CASAAWGGNTEAFF

J gene: TRBJ2-7
V gene: TRBV5-4
clone size: .
D gene: .
CDR3 DNA: TGTGCCAGCAGCTTGGAGCCCTACGAGCAGTACTTC
CDR3 protein: CASSLEPYEQYF

J gene: TRBJ1-5
V gene: TRBV21-1
clone size: .
D gene: .
CDR3 DNA: TGTGCCAGCAGCCCCCGGAATCTAGGGGACAGGGGTGTCAATCAGCCCCAGCATTTT
CDR3 protein: CASSPRNLGDRGVNQPQHF

J gene: TRBJ2-5
V gene: TRBV9
clone size: .
D gene: TRBD2
CDR3 DNA: TGTGCCAGCAGCCCCCTGACTAGCGGGATTGAGACCCAGTACTTC
CDR3 protein: CASSPLTSGIETQYF

J gene: TRBJ1-5
V gene: TRBV24-1
clone size: .
D gene: TRBD1
CDR3 DNA: TGTGCCACCAGTGATGGGACAGGTGGACAGCCCCAGCATTTT
CDR3 protein: CATSDGTGGQPQHF

J gene: TRBJ2-3
V gene: TRBV28
clone size: .
D gene: TRBD2
CDR3 DNA: TGTGCCAGCGGGACTAGCGGGAGGGCCACAGATACGCAGTATTTT
CDR3 protein: CASGTSGRATDTQYF

J gene: TRBJ1-2
V gene: TRBV4-3
clone size: .
D gene: .
CDR3 DNA: TGCGCCAGCAGCCAAGTTAGATCACCCTATGGCTACACCTTC
CDR3 protein: CASSQVRSPYGYTF

J gene: TRBJ2-7
V gene: TRBV9
clone size: .
D gene: .
CDR3 DNA: TGTGCCAGCAGCGTAGGGTACGGCCCCTACGAGCAGTACTTC
CDR3 protein: CASSVGYGPYEQYF

J gene: TRBJ2-7
V gene: TRBV19
clone size: .
D gene: TRBD1
CDR3 DNA: TGTGCCAGTAGTATCGGGCAGGGGGTTTACGAGCAGTACTTC
CDR3 protein: CASSIGQGVYEQYF

J gene: TRBJ1-2
V gene: TRBV4-3
clone size: few
D gene: TRBD1
CDR3 DNA: TGCGCCAGCAGCCAAACCCCAGTCGGGACAGGGCTTGGCTACACCTTC
CDR3 protein: CASSQTPVGTGLGYTF

J gene: TRBJ1-1
V gene: TRBV28
clone size: .
D gene: TRBD1
CDR3 DNA: TGTGCCAGCAGTAATTCCAGGGGGTCCCGCGGGGGCACTGAAGCTTTCTTT
CDR3 protein: CASSNSRGSRGGTEAFF

J gene: TRBJ2-7
V gene: TRBV18
clone size: .
D gene: .
CDR3 DNA: TGTGCCAGCTCACGTGACTACGAGCAGTACTTC
CDR3 protein: CASSRDYEQYF

J gene: TRBJ2-5
V gene: TRBV18
clone size: .
D gene: TRBD2
CDR3 DNA: TGTGCCAGCTCACGCCGACTAGCGGGAGCTGTGGAGACCCAGTACTTC
CDR3 protein: CASSRRLAGAVETQYF

J gene: TRBJ2-5
V gene: TRBV18
clone size: .
D gene: TRBD2
CDR3 DNA: TGTGCCAGCTCACCCCAGGGAGGGGTCCAAGAGACCCAGTACTTC
CDR3 protein: CASSPQGGVQETQYF

J gene: TRBJ2-3
V gene: TRBV5-1
clone size: once
D gene: .
CDR3 DNA: TGCGCCAGCAGCAGGACGGGCGGCACAGATACGCAGTATTTT
CDR3 protein: CASSRTGGTDTQYF

J gene: TRBJ2-2
V gene: TRBV11-3
clone size: .
D gene: TRBD2
CDR3 DNA: TGTGCCAGCAGCCTGGGACTAGCGGGAGCGGTCGGGGAGCTGTTTTTT
CDR3 protein: CASSLGLAGAVGELFF

J gene: TRBJ1-5
V gene: TRBV4-2
clone size: .
D gene: .
CDR3 DNA: TGTGCCAGCAGCCAAGAAGTTGGACATTTCAAAGGGGACTATAGCAATCAGCCCCAGCATTTT
CDR3 protein: CASSQEVGHFKGDYSNQPQHF

J gene: TRBJ1-2
V gene: TRBV10-3
clone size: few
D gene: TRBD1
CDR3 DNA: TGTGCCATCAGTGGGGGAGAGGACAGGCTTAAGAACACCTTC
CDR3 protein: CAISGGEDRLKNTF

J gene: TRBJ1-4
V gene: TRBV28
clone size: .
D gene: TRBD1
CDR3 DNA: TGTGCCAGCAGCCTTGGGGACAGGGCCGGGTTTTTT
CDR3 protein: CASSLGDRAGFF

J gene: TRBJ2-7
V gene: TRBV9
clone size: .
D gene: .
CDR3 DNA: TGTGCCAGCAGCGTCCGTTCTAGCGCCTCCTACGAGCAGTACTTC
CDR3 protein: CASSVRSSASYEQYF

J gene: TRBJ2-2
V gene: TRBV19
clone size: .
D gene: .
CDR3 DNA: TGTGCCAGTAGTATAGTGAGCGGAACCGGGGAGCTGTTTTTT
CDR3 protein: CASSIVSGTGELFF

J gene: TRBJ2-7
V gene: TRBV5-1
clone size: .
D gene: TRBD1
CDR3 DNA: TGCGCCAGCAGCGAGGGACAGACAGCCTCCTACGAGCAGTACTTC
CDR3 protein: CASSEGQTASYEQYF